This T cell receptor (beta chain) appears in the sequencing data of a study of long-term antiretroviral therapy in people with HIV. Germline V lookup: CDR1 SNHLY, CDR2 FYNNEI. Deletions cut 5 bases from V and 6 bases from J, with 22 bases between. There are 16 residues in the CDR3. Running of the v3.0 immunoSEQ assay took place at survey level. Assay: immunoSEQ multiplex PCR; the TCRdb copy retains only in-frame clones and omits some. The table lists 25,000 to 35,000 clones, approximately 84% of them singletons. Each HIV participant was treated in the United States. Overall study results and limits: Blood was collected between the mid-2000s and the late 2010s, possibly under older ART regimens.

To note about this clone: Its antigen is currently unknown.

The sequences come from unsorted PBMCs, collected 3.1 years after starting antiretroviral therapy. This TCR derives from a woman in her forties or fifties with HIV. The rearrangement uses TRBV2 and TRBJ2-5; D might be TRBD1 or TRBD2, each matching 5 bases. The CDR3 nucleotides are TGTGCCAGCAGTCTTACCGGGGCAACCGGCTCACAGACCCAGTACTTC. This gives the protein CASSLTGATGSQTQYF.